The T cell receptor (beta chain) under discussion was sequenced for a study of T cells in Graves' hyperthyroidism and ophthalmopathy. Template material for amplifying TCR beta CDR3 regions consisted of RNA transcripts. A set of HTBI primers served as the primers for a first-round RT-PCR of the TCR CDR3. TCRdb independently ran MiXCR on the multiplex PCR reads; one entry per CDR3 protein. The table records around 440,000 distinct CDR3 sequences, around 16% of them present only once. A lack of ophthalmopathy progression within 18 months defined stable Graves' hyperthyroidism. Trimming removed 0 bases from V and 3 bases from J, with 18 bases in between. The CDR3 contains 17 residues. Germline lookup yields CDR1 MGHRA and CDR2 YSYEKL.

This clonotype was obtained from a woman aged 18-29 years with Graves' hyperthyroidism. V gene TRBV4-1 combines with J gene TRBJ2-7, with no clear D. Source material: blood. In nucleotides, the CDR3 is TGCGCCAGCAGCCAAGAACGTGGCGCCGTGTCAGGCTACGAGCAGTACTTC. It is translated as CASSQERGAVSGYEQYF.